These 15 T cell receptor beta chains were all obtained from the same sample, sequenced in a study of Ad26.COV2.S vaccination and SARS-CoV-2 variants. Treatment specified: 15 to 20 received Ad26.COV2.S at low or high dose, single or two shots; about 5 received placebo; per-sample allocation not given. Sampling was performed 63 days after the first vaccine or placebo injection. Here immunoSEQ multiplex PCR was the method, and the copy in TCRdb shows in-frame clones only, minus some. The sample lists about 410,000 clones; around 91% were seen once. This specimen was peripheral blood, taken in a trial of Ad26.COV2.S vaccine versus placebo. Every receptor here comes from a person aged 18-60 years who received the Ad26.COV2.S COVID-19 vaccine or a placebo.

The gene calls are TRBV6-5 and TRBJ2-7; D is perhaps TRBD1 or TRBD2 (5 bases each). From germline, CDR1 is MNHEY and CDR2 SVGAGI. The ends were cut back, 8 bases at V and 6 bases at J, with 17 bases in the middle. The length of the CDR3 is 13 residues. As DNA, the CDR3 is TGTGCCAGCGGTTGGGGGTCCGACCGCGAGCAGTACTTC. It encodes CASGWGSDREQYF.

The chain uses TRBV25-1 and TRBJ1-2; TRBD1 matches 7 bases. Germline V gene data show CDR1 as MGHDK and CDR2 as SYGVNS. CDR3 length: 15 residues. The J segment lost 2 bases and the V segment lost 4 bases, leaving 7 bases of the junction unmatched. CDR3 amino acids: CASSGAGTVNYGYTF. The CDR3 coding sequence is TGTGCCAGCAGTGGAGCCGGGACAGTGAACTATGGCTACACCTTC.

V is TRBV4-3 and J is TRBJ1-6; the D gene is possibly TRBD1 (5 bases). This CDR3 comprises 13 residues. V was cut by 0 bases and J by 14 bases, with 11 bases left in between. CDR1 and CDR2 (germline): LGHNA, YSLEER. The CDR3 region is CASSQDQGFALHF. CDR3 nucleotide sequence: TGCGCCAGCAGCCAAGACCAGGGTTTCGCCCTCCACTTT.

This chain joins TRBV25-1 and TRBJ2-7; no clear D. Germline values: CDR1 MGHDK, CDR2 SYGVNS. CDR3 length equals 13 residues. With 4 bases removed from V and 0 bases from J, the gap between germline ends came to 7 bases. Here the CDR3 reads CASSAQSSYEQYF. CDR3 nucleotides: TGTGCCAGCAGTGCCCAATCCTCCTACGAGCAGTACTTC.

The chain joins TRBV5-1 to TRBJ1-1, with D uncertain. This CDR3 has 12 amino acids. Trimming removed 4 bases at V and 3 bases at J, with 7 bases between. Germline values: CDR1 SGHRS, CDR2 YFSETQ. The CDR3 sequence is CASSRRDTEAFF. Here the CDR3 DNA reads TGCGCCAGCAGCCGGAGGGACACTGAAGCTTTCTTT.

The rearrangement joins TRBV7-2 to TRBJ2-1; a possible D gene is TRBD2 (6 bases). This CDR3 region has 16 residues. Per the germline V gene, CDR1 is SGHTA and CDR2 is FQGNSA. V shed 5 bases and J shed 0 bases, with 14 bases lying between them. The CDR3 nucleotides are TGTGCCAGCAGCCTAAGTAGCGGCCACTCCTACAATGAGCAGTTCTTC. As protein: CASSLSSGHSYNEQFF.

The CDR3 bases are TGTGCCTGGAGTGGACAGTCGAATAGCAATCAGCCCCAGCATTTT. This encodes CAWSGQSNSNQPQHF. The rearrangement joins TRBV30 to TRBJ1-5; TRBD1 might be the D (5 bases). The V gene lost 1 base and the J gene lost 0 bases, with 10 bases spanning the gap. The CDR3 loop spans 15 amino acids. CDR1 is GTSNPN, CDR2 SVGIG, per germline (reference sequence).

The chain couples TRBV5-4 to TRBJ2-7; D tentatively fits TRBD1 or TRBD2 (5 bases each). The CDR3 sequence is 14 residues long. Germline V gene sequence: CDR1 SGHNT, CDR2 YYREEE (reference sequence). V shed 4 bases and J shed 7 bases, with 18 bases lying between them. The CDR3 region has the DNA TGTGCCAGCAGCCCGGTGAAGGGGCAGCGGGAGCAGTACTTC. Protein product: CASSPVKGQREQYF.

This clone was recorded once. V gene TRBV6-1 combines with J gene TRBJ1-1; no clear D gene. The CDR3 is made up of 13 amino acids. CDR1 and CDR2 (germline): MNHNS, SASEGT. Trimming stripped 1 base from V and 11 bases from J, with 14 bases between. The CDR3 sequence: CASSEGLAAGAFF. CDR3 DNA sequence: TGTGCCAGCAGTGAAGGGTTGGCGGCCGGGGCTTTCTTT.

The rearrangement links TRBV30 to TRBJ2-2; D not resolved. Germline CDR1 is GTSNPN and CDR2 is SVGIG (reference sequence). V gave up 7 bases and J gave up 7 bases, with 13 bases separating them. CDR3 size: 12 residues. The CDR3 here is CAYSLSDGELFF. As DNA, the CDR3 is TGTGCCTACTCGCTTTCGGACGGGGAGCTGTTTTTT.

The chain joins TRBV28 to TRBJ2-7; 10 nucleotides match TRBD1. Germline lookup yields CDR1 MDHEN and CDR2 SYDVKM. The junction had 4 bases not matched to a gene; V was cut back by 6 bases and J by 2 bases. The length of the CDR3 is 14 residues. The CDR3 loop reads CASRRTGGTYEQYF. The CDR3 DNA follows: TGTGCCAGCAGGAGGACAGGGGGTACCTACGAGCAGTACTTC.

In nucleotides, the CDR3 is TGTGCCACCAGCCCGACGGGCGAAGATACGCAGTATTTT. It codes for CATSPTGEDTQYF. The genes are TRBV15 and TRBJ2-3; D unclear. Trimming pared 5 bases from V and 5 bases from J, leaving 11 bases between. This CDR3 is 13 amino acids long. CDR1 and CDR2 from the germline V gene are LNHNV and YYDKDF (reference sequence).

The chain carries TRBV2 and TRBJ2-1; TRBD2 matches 8 bases. V lost 3 bases, J lost 5 bases, and 6 bases stayed unmatched. The germline V gene has CDR1 SNHLY and CDR2 FYNNEI. This CDR3 contains 15 residues. The CDR3 protein is CASSDRTSRNNEQFF. As DNA, the CDR3 is TGTGCCAGCAGTGATCGGACTAGCAGAAACAATGAGCAGTTCTTC.

CDR3 nucleotides: TGCGCCAGCAGCGAAGGACTAGCGAGGGGCGAGACCCAGTACTTC. Translation gives CASSEGLARGETQYF. V is TRBV5-1 and J is TRBJ2-5, with 9 positions matching TRBD2. There are 15 residues in the CDR3. Trimming removed 4 bases from V and 5 bases from J; junction bases left unmatched: 9. In germline, CDR1 is SGHRS, CDR2 YFSETQ.

For this clone: In the same sample, other DNA sequences code for this CDR3. This sequence joins TRBV18 and TRBJ1-1; 10 nucleotides agree with TRBD1. The V gene end was trimmed by 3 bases and the J gene end by 1 base; junction bases not matched to a gene: 2. The CDR3 contains 15 residues. Germline loops: CDR1 KGHSH, CDR2 LQKENI. The chain's CDR3 is CASSPRTGGNTEAFF. In nucleotides, the CDR3 is TGTGCCAGCTCACCTCGGACAGGGGGGAACACTGAAGCTTTCTTT. Complete variable domain (other parts from reference TRBV18 and TRBJ1-1): NAGVMQNPRHLVRRRGQEARLRCSPMKGHSHVYWYRQLPEEGLKFMVYLQKENIIDESGMPKERFSAEFPKEGPSILRIQQVVRGDSAAYFCASSPRTGGNTEAFFGQGTRLTVV.